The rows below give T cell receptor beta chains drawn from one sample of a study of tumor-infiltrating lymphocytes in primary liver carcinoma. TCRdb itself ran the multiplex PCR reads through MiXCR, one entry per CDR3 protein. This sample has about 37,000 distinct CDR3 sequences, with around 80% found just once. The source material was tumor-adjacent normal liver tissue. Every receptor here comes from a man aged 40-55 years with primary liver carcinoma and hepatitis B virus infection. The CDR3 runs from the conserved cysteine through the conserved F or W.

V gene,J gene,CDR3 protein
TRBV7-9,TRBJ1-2,CVSRWDRGLHGYIF
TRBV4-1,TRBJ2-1,CTRSQDYEKVF
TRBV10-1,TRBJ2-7,CANSNLPDYEQYF
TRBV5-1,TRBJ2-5,CASSLVQGHETHYF
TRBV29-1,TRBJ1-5,CSAQSQPDQSQHF
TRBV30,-,CALLLESYNEQYF
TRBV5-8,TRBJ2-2,CASSSALNTRELFF
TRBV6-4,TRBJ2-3,CTSSRIAGETDTEYF
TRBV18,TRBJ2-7,CASSGSGRAVEQYF
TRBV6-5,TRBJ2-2,CASSSWTSSFANTGELFF
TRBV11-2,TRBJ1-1,CASSLGLNTEAFF
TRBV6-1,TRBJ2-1,CTSSGEAGRYNGQFF
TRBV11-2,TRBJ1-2,CASSQIQGLGYGYTF
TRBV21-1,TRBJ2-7,CASSKVGVYF
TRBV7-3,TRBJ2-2,CASSFPPGGRADEELFF
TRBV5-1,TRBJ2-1,CANGRTSGSYNEQFF
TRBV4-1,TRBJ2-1,CASSLVNLAGVGNEQFF
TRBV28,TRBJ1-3,CANSPLTGTGNTIYF
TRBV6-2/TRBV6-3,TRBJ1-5,CVSSYSGGNQPQHF
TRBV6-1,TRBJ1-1,CASSRERGTEAFF
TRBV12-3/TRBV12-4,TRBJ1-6,CPSKQSGVGSPLHF
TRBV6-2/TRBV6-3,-,CASSFGTGRNQPQYF
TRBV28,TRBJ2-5,CVSTTPPGRVMSSQETQYF
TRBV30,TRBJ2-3,CAWSGTSGRADTQYF
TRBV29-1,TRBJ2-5,CTGRQIRQETQYF
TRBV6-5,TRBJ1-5,CVSSPDGGRDQPQHF
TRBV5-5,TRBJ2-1,CASNYRTGNEQFF
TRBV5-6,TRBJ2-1,CASNFRGVSSYNEQFF